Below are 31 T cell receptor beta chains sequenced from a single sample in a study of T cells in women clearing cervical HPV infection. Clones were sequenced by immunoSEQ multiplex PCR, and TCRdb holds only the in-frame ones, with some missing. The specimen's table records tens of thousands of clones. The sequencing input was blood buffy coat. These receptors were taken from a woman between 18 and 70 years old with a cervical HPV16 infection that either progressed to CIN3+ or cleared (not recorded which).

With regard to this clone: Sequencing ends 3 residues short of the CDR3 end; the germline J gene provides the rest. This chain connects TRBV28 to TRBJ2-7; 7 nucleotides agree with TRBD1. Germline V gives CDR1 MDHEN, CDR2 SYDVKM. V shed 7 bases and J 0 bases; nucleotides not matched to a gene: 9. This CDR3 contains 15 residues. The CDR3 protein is CASTRQTGTSYEQYF. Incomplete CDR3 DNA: TGTGCCAGCACCCGACAGACAGGGACCTCCTACGAG.

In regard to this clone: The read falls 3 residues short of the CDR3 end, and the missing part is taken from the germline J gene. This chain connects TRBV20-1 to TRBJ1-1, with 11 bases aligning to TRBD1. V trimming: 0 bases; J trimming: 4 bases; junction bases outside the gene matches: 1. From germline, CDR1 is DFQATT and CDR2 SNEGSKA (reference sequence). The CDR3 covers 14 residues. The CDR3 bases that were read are TGCAGTGCTAGAGATGGGACAGGGGGCACTGAA. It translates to CSARDGTGGTE. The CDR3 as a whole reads CSARDGTGGTEAFF.

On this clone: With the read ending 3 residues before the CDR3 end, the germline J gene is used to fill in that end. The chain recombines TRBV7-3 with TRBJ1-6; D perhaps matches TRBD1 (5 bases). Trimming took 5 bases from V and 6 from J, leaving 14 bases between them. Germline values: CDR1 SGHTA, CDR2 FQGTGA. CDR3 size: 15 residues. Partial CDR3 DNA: TGTGCCAGCAGCCAAACAGGCGGCAGTAATTCACCC. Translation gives CASSQTGGSNSP. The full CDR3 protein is CASSQTGGSNSPLHF.

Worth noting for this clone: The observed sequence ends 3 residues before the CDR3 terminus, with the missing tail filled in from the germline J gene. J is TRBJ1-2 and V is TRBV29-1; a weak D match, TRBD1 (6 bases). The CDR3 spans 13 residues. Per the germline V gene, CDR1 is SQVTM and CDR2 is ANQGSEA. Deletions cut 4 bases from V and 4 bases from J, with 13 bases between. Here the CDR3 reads CSVGYRVSYGYTF. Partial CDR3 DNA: TGCAGCGTTGGATACAGGGTTAGCTATGGC.

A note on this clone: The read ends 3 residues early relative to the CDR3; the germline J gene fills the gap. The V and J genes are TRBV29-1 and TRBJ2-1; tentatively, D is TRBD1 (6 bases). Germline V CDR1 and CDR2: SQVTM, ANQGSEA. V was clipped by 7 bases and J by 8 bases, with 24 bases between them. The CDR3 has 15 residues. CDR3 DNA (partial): TGCAGCGGAATTAAGGGGGTGAGGCCCCTCGATGAG. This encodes CSGIKGVRPLDE. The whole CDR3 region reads CSGIKGVRPLDEQFF.

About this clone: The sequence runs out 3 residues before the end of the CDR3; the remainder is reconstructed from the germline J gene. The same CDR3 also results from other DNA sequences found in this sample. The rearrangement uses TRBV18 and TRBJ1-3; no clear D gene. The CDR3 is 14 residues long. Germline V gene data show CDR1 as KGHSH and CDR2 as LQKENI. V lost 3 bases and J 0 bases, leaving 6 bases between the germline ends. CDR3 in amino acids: CASSPADSGNTIYF. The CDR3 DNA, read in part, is TGTGCCAGCTCACCCGCGGACTCTGGAAACACC.

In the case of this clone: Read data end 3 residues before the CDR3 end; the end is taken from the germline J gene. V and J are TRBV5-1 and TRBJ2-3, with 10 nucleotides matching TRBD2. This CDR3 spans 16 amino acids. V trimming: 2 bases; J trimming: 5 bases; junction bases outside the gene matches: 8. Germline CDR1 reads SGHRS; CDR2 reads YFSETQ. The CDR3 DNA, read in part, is TGCGCCAGCAGCTTAACTAGCGGGGTGAGAGGAGATACG. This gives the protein CASSLTSGVRGDT. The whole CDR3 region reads CASSLTSGVRGDTQYF.

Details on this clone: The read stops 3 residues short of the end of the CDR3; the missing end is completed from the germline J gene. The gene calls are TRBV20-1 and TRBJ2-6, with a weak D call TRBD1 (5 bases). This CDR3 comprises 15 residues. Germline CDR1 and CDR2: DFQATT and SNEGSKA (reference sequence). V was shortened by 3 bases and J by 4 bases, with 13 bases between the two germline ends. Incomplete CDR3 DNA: TGCAGTGCTAGTTTGCAGGGCTCAGGGGCCAACGTC. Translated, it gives CSASLQGSGANV. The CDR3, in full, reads CSASLQGSGANVLTF.

Incomplete CDR3 DNA: TGTGCCAGCAGTGAAGAAGCTAGCGGGGGGTACACAGATACG. Protein sequence: CASSEEASGGYTDT. The whole CDR3 reads CASSEEASGGYTDTQYF. J is TRBJ2-3 and V is TRBV2; 11 bases are shared with TRBD2. From the germline J gene comes the end of the CDR3, since the read stops 3 residues before it. CDR1 is SNHLY, CDR2 FYNNEI, per germline. This CDR3 has 17 amino acids. J gave up 2 bases and V 1 base, and 5 bases lay outside the gene matches.

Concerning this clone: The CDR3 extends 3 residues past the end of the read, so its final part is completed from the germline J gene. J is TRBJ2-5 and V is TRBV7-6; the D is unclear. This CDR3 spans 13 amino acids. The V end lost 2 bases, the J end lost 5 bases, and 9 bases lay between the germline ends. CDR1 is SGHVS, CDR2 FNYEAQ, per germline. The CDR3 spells CASSLRALETQYF. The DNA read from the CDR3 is TGTGCCAGCAGCTTAAGGGCCCTGGAGACC.

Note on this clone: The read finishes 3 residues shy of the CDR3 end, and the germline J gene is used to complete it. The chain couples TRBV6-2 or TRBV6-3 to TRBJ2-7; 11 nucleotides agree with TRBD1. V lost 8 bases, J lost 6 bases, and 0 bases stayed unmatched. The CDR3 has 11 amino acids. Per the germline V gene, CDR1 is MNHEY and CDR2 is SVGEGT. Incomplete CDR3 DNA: TGTGCCAGCGGACAGGGGGCCGAG. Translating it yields CASGQGAE. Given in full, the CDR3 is CASGQGAEQYF.

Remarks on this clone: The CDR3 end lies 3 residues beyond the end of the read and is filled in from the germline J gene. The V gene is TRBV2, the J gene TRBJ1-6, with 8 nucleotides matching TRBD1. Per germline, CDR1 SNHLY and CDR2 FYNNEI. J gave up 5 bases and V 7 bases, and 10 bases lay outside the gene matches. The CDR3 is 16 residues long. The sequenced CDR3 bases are TGTGCCAGCACTAGCCAGGGGGCGAAGAATAATTCACCC. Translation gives CASTSQGAKNNSP. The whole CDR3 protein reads CASTSQGAKNNSPLHF. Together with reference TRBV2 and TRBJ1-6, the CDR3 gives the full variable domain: EPEVTQTPSHQVTQMGQEVILRCVPISNHLYFYWYRQILGQKVEFLVSFYNNEISEKSEIFDDQFSVERPDGSNFTLKIRSTKLEDSAMYFCASTSQGAKNNSPLHFGNGTRLTVT.

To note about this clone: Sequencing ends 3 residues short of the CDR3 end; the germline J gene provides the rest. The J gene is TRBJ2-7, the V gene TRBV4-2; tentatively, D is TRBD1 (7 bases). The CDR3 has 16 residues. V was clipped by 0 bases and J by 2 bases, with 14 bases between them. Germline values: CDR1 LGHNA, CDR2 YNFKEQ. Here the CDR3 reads CASSQDQGGSAYEQYF. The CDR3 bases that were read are TGTGCCAGCAGCCAAGACCAGGGGGGTTCGGCCTACGAG.

The CDR3 protein is CASFSLGGVGTDTQYF. The CDR3 bases that were read are TGCGCCAGCTTTTCCCTTGGGGGGGTTGGCACAGATACC. V usage is TRBV10-2 and J usage is TRBJ2-5; 7 nucleotides line up with TRBD2. The read comes to an end 3 residues before the CDR3 does, leaving the germline J gene to fill in the end. Germline assignment: CDR1 WSHSY and CDR2 SAAADI. This CDR3 contains 16 residues.

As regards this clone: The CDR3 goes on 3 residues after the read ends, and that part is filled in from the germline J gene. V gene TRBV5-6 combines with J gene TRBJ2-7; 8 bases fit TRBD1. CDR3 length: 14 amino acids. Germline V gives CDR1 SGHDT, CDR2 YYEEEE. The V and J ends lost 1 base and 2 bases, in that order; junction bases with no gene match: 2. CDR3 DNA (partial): TGTGCCAGCAGCTTGAAACAGGGGGCCTACGAG. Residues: CASSLKQGAYE. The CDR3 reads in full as CASSLKQGAYEQYF.

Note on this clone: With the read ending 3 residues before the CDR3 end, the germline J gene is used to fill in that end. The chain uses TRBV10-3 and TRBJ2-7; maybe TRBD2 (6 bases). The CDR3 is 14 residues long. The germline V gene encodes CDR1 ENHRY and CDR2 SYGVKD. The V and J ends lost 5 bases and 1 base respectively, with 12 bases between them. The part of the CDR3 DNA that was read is TGTGCCATCAGTCCTCTGGCGGGGTCCTACGAG. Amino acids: CAISPLAGSYE. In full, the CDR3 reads CAISPLAGSYEQYF.

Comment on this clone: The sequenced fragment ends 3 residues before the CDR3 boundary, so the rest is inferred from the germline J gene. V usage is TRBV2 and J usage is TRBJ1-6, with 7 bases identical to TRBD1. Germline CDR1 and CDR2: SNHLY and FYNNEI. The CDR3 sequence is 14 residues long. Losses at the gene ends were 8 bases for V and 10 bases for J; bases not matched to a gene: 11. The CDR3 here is CASGKQGPASPLHF. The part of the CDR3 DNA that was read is TGTGCCAGCGGCAAACAGGGGCCGGCGTCACCC.

The CDR3 sequence is CASSDGDEQFF. The sequenced CDR3 bases are TGTGCCAGTAGTGACGGGGATGAG. The chain has TRBV19 and TRBJ2-1; the D gene is possibly TRBD2 (5 bases). Read coverage stops 3 residues before the CDR3 terminus; the germline J gene supplies the remainder. The CDR3 loop spans 11 amino acids. The germline V and J ends were trimmed by 5 bases and 8 bases, with 7 bases remaining between them. CDR1 is LNHDA and CDR2 is SQIVND in the germline V gene (reference sequence).

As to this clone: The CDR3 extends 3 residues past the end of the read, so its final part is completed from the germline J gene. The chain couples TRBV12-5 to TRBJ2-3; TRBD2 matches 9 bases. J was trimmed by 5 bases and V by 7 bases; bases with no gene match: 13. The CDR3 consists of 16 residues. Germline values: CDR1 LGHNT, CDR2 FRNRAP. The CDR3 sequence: CASARGRGGRIDTQYF. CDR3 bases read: TGTGCTAGTGCTCGCGGGCGGGGGGGCCGTATAGATACG.

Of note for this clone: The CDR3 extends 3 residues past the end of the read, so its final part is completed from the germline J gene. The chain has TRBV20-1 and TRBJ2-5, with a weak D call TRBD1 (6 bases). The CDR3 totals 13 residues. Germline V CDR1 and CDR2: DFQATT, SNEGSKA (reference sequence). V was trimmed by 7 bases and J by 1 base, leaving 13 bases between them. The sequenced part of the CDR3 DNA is TGCAGTGTGCGTCAGGGGTCCCAAGAGACC. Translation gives CSVRQGSQET. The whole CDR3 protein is CSVRQGSQETQYF.

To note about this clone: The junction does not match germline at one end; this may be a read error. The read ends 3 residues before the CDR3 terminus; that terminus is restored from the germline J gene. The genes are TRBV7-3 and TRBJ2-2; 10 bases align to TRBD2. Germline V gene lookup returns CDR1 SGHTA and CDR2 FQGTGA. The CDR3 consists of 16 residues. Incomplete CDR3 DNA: TGTGCCAGCAGATCGCCGGGACTAGCGACCACCGGGGGG. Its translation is CASRSPGLATTGG. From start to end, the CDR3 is CASRSPGLATTGGLFF.

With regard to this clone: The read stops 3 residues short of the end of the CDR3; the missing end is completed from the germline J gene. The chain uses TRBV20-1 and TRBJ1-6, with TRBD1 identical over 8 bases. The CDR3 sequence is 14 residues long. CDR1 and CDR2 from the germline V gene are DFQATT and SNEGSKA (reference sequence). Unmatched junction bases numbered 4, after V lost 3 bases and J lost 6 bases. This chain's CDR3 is CSARATGGNSPLHF. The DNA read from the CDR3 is TGCAGTGCTAGGGCCACAGGGGGTAATTCACCC.

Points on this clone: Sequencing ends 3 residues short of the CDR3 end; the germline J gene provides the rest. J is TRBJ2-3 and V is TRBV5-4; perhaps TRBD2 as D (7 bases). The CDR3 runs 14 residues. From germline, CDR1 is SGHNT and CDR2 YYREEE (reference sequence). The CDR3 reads CASSPQGAGETQYF. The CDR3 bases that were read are TGTGCCAGCAGCCCACAGGGTGCGGGGGAGACG.

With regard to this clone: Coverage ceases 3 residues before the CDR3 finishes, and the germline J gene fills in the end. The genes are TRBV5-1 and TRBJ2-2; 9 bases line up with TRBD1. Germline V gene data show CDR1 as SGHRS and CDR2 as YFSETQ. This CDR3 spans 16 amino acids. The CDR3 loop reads CASSLGPGQGNEKLFF. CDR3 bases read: TGCGCCAGCAGCTTGGGGCCGGGACAGGGTAATGAAAAG.

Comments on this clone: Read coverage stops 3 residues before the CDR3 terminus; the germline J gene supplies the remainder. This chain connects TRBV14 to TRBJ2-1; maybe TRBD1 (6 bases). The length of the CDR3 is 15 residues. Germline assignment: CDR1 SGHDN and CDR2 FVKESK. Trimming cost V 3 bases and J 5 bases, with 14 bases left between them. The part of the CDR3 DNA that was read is TGTGCCAGCAGCCAGCAGGGGAAACCTAACAATGAG. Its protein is CASSQQGKPNNE. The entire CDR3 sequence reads CASSQQGKPNNEQFF.

The CDR3: CASSSRLAANTGELFF. CDR3 DNA (partial): TGTGCCAGTAGTAGCCGGCTAGCGGCGAACACCGGGGAG. This sequence joins TRBV19 and TRBJ2-2; 7 bases map to TRBD2. With the read ending 3 residues before the CDR3 end, the germline J gene is used to fill in that end. The V gene's germline CDR1 is LNHDA and CDR2 SQIVND (reference sequence). V lost 4 bases and J lost 0; bases outside the gene matches: 5. This CDR3 region has 16 residues.

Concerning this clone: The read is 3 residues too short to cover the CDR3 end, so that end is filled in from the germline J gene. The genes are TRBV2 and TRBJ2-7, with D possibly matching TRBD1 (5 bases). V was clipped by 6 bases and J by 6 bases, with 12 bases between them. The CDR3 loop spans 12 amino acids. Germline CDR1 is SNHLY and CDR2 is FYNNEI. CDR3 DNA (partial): TGTGCCAGCAGCAGGGCATCATTCGAG. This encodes CASSRASFE. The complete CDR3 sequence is CASSRASFEQYF.

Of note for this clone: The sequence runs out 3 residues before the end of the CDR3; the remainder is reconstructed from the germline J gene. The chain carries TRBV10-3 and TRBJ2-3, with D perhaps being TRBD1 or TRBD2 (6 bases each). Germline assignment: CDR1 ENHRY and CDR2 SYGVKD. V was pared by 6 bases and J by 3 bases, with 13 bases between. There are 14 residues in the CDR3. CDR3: CAIRGTGRTDTQYF. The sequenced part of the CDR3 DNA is TGTGCCATCAGAGGAACAGGGAGGACAGATACG.

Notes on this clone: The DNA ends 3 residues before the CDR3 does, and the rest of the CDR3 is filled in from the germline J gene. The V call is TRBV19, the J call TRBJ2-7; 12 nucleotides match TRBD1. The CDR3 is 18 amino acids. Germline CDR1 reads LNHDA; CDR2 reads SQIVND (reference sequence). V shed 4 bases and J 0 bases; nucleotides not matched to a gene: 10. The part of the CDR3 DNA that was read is TGTGCCAGTAGTACCACCGGGACAGGGGGCCTGAGCTCCTACGAG. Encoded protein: CASSTTGTGGLSSYE. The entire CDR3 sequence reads CASSTTGTGGLSSYEQYF.

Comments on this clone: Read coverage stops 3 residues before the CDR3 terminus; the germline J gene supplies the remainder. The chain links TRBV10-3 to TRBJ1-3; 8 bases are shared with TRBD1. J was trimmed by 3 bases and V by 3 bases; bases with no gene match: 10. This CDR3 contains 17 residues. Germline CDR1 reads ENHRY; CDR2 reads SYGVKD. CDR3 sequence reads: CAISDPSGGAVGNTIYF. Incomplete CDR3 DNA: TGTGCCATCAGTGACCCATCAGGGGGCGCGGTTGGAAACACC.

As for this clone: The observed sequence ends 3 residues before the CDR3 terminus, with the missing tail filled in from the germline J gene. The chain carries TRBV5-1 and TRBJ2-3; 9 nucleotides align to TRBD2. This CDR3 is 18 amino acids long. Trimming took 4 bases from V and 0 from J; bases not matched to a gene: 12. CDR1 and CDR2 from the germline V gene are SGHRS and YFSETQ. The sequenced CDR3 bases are TGCGCCAGCAGCAGATCGCGGGGGGGTATCTCTAGCACAGATACG. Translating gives CASSRSRGGISSTDT. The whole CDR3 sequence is CASSRSRGGISSTDTQYF.